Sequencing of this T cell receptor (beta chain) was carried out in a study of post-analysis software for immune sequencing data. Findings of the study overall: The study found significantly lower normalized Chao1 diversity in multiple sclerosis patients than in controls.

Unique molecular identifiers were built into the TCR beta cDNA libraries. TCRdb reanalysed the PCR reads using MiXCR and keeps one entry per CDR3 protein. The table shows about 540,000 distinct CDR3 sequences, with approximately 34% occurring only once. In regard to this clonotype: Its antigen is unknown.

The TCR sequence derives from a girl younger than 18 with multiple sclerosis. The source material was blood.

The CDR3 loop reads CASSLMAGDPQETQYF. DNA for the CDR3: TGCGCCAGCAGCTTGATGGCGGGGGACCCCCAAGAGACCCAGTACTTC. The J gene is TRBJ2-5, the V gene TRBV5-1; 7 bases map to TRBD2. Trimming cost V 1 base and J 1 base; bases outside gene matches: 7. This CDR3 spans 16 amino acids. Germline V gene data show CDR1 as SGHRS and CDR2 as YFSETQ.